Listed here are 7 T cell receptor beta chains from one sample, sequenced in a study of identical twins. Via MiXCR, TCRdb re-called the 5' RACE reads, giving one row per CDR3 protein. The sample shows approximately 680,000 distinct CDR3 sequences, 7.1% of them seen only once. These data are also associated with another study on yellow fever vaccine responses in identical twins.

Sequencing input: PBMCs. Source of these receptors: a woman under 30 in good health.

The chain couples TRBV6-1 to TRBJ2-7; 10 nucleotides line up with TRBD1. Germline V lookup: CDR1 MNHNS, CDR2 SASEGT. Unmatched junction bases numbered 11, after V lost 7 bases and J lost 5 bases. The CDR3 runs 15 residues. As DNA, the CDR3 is TGTGCCAGCACCCACCTCCGGGACAGGGGACACGAGCAGTACGTC. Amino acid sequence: CASTHLRDRGHEQYV.

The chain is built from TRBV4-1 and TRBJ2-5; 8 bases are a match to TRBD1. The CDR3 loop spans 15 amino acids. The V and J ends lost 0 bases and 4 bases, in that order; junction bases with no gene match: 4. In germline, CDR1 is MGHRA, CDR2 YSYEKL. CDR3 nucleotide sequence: TGCGCCAGCAGCCAAGAGGGGACAGGCCTAGAGACCCAGTACTTC. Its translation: CASSQEGTGLETQYF.

CDR3 nucleotide sequence: TGCAGTGCTAGAGGAGCTAGCGGGGGGAACAAAAACATTCAGTACTTC. Amino acids: CSARGASGGNKNIQYF. The chain uses TRBV20-1 and TRBJ2-4; 11 bases match TRBD2. V trimming: 1 base; J trimming: 3 bases; junction bases outside the gene matches: 5. Germline V lookup: CDR1 DFQATT, CDR2 SNEGSKA (reference sequence). The length of the CDR3 is 16 residues.

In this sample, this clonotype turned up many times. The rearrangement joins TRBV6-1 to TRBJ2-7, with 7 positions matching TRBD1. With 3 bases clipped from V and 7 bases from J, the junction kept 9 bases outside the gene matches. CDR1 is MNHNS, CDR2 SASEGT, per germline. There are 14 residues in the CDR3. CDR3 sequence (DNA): TGTGCCAGCAGTGAGTCAGTAGGGGGCCGGGAGCAGTACGTC. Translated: CASSESVGGREQYV.

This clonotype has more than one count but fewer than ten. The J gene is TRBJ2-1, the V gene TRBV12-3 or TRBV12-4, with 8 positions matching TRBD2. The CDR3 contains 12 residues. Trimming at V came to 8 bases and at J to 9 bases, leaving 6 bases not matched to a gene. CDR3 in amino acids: CASLRGAGEQFF. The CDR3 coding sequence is TGTGCCAGCCTGCGGGGGGCAGGTGAGCAGTTCTTC.

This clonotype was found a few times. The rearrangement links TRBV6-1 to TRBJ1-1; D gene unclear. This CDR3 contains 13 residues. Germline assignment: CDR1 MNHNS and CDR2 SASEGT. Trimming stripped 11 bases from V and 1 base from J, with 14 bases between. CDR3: CARRVPENTEAFF. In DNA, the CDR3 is TGTGCCCGCCGGGTTCCAGAGAACACTGAAGCTTTCTTT.

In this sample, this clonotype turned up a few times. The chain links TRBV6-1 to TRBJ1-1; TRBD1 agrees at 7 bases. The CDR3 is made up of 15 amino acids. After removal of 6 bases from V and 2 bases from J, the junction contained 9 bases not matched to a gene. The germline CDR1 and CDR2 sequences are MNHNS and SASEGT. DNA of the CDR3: TGTGCCAGCAGACCCTACACAGGGGAAAACACTGAAGCTTTCTTT. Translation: CASRPYTGENTEAFF.